This T cell receptor (beta chain) derives from a study of T cells in Graves' hyperthyroidism and ophthalmopathy. Study-wide context: At initial diagnosis, before any treatment had begun, peripheral blood was obtained.

Individuals with ophthalmopathy presented a Clinical Activity Score of at least 3, a NOSPECS grade of at least 4 and a duration under 3 months. Each diagnosis drew on symptoms, thyroxine, TRAb, thyroid ultrasound and orbital computed tomography findings. This clonotype was picked up many times. What it recognizes is unknown. CDR1 ENHRY and CDR2 SYGVKD come from the germline V gene. V shed 6 bases, J shed 4 bases, and the junction held 10 bases outside the gene matches. The CDR3 loop spans 16 amino acids. Researchers took RNA transcripts and amplified the TCR beta CDR3 regions from them. When the TCR CDR3 underwent first-round RT-PCR, the HTBI primer set was used. TCRdb analysed the multiplex PCR reads with MiXCR anew, one entry per CDR3 protein. The sample shows 250,000 to 400,000 distinct CDR3 sequences, approximately 13% of them seen only once. Findings and limits, study-wide: Blood shared most expanded thyroid clonotypes above 0.001.

The sequencing input was blood. V and J are TRBV10-3 and TRBJ2-3; 10 bases align to TRBD2. This receptor was identified in a woman in her forties with Graves' ophthalmopathy. The CDR3 protein is CAIRKAGGPSADTQYF. CDR3 nucleotides: TGTGCCATCAGGAAAGCGGGAGGGCCGTCCGCAGATACGCAGTATTTT.